This T cell receptor (beta chain) was sequenced for a study of CD8+CD57+ T cells in acquired aplastic anemia. Findings and caveats of the study: Controls and patients did not differ significantly in CD8+ Simpson's diversity.

The CDR3 totals 13 residues. Germline V gives CDR1 DFQATT, CDR2 SNEGSKA (reference sequence). After removal of 5 bases from V and 6 bases from J, the junction contained 7 bases not matched to a gene. Those patients picked for sequencing had displayed CD8+CD57+ cell expansion on flow cytometry. Diagnosis of severe acquired aplastic anemia applied to all patients. On this clonotype: Its antigen is unidentified.

Genomic DNA templated the TCR beta VDJ and CDR3 profiling. TCRdb reanalysed the reads using MiXCR and keeps one entry per CDR3 protein. This sample yields 130,000 or so distinct CDR3 sequences, of which 45% to 60% are seen a single time; roughly 32% belongs to the top ten. The origin of this receptor is a human donor with aplastic anemia. Sequenced: sorted CD4+, CD8+, or CD8+CD57+ T cells (not recorded which) from PBMCs. The chain carries TRBV20-1 and TRBJ1-2; 9 bases are shared with TRBD1. CDR3 sequence: CSAQQGAKDGYTF. Written as DNA, the CDR3 is TGCAGTGCTCAACAGGGGGCGAAGGATGGCTACACCTTC.